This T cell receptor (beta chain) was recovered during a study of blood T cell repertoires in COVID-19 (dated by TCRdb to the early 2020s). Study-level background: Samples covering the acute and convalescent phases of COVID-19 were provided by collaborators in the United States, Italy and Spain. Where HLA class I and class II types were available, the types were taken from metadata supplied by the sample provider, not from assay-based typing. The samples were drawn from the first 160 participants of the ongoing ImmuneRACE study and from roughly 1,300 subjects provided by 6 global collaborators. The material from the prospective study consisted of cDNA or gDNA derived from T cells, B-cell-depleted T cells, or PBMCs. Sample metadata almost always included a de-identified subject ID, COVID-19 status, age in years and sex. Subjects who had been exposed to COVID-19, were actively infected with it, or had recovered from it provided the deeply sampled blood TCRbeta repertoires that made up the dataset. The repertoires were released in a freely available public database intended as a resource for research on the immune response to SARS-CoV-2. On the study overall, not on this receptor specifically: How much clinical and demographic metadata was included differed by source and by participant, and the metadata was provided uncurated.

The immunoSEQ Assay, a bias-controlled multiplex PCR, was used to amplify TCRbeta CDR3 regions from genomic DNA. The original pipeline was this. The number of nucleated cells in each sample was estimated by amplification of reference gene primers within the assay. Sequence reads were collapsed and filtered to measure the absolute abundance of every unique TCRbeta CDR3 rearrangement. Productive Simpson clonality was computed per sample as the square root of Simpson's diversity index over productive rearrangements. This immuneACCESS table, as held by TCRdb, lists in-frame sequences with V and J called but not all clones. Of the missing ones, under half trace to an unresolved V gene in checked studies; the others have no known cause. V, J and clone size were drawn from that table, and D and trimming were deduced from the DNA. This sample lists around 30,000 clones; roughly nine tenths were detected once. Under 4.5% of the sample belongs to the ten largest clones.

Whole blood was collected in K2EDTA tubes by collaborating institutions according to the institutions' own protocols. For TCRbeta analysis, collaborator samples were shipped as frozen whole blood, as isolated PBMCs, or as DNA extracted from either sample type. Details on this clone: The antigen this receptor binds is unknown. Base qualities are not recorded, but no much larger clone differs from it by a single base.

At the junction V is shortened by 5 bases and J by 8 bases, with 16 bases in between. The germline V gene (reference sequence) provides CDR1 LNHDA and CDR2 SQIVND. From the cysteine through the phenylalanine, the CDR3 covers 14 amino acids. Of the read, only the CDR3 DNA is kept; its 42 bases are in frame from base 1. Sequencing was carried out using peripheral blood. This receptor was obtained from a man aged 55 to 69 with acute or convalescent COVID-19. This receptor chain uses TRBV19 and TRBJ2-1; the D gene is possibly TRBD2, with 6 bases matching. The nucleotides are TGTGCCAGTAGTCCCCCATACGGGAGCCATGAGCAGTTCTTC. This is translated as CASSPPYGSHEQFF.